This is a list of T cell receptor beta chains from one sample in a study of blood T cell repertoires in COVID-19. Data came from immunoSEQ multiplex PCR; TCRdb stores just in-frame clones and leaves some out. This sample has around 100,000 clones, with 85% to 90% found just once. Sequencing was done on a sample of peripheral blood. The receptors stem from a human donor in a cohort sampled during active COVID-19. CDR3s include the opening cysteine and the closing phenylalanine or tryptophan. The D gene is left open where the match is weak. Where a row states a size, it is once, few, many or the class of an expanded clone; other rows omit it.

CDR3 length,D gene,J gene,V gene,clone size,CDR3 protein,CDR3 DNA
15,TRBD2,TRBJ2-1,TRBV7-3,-,CASSPSGSRRDEQFF,TGTGCCAGCAGCCCTAGCGGGAGTCGGAGGGATGAGCAGTTCTTC
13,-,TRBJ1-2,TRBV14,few,CASSQGMAGTPFF,TGTGCCAGCAGCCAAGGAATGGCCGGGACACCTTTCTTC
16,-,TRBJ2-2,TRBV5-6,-,CASSLAASANTGELFF,TGTGCCAGCAGCTTGGCGGCTAGCGCGAACACCGGGGAGCTGTTTTTT
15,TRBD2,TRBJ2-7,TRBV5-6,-,CASSSEGLAIYEQYF,TGTGCCAGCAGCTCGGAGGGACTAGCGATCTACGAGCAGTACTTC
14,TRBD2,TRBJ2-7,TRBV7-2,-,CASSLLAVPLKQYF,TGTGCCAGCAGCTTGCTAGCGGTGCCTCTCAAGCAGTACTTC
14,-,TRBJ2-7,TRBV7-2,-,CASSLGLSTGEQYF,TGTGCCAGCAGCTTAGGTCTCAGTACAGGGGAGCAGTACTTC
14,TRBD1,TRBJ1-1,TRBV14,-,CASRSQGLNTEAFF,TGTGCCAGCAGGTCACAGGGGTTGAACACTGAAGCTTTCTTT
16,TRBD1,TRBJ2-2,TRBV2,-,CASSVQGVGNTGELFF,TGTGCCAGCAGTGTCCAGGGGGTGGGAAACACCGGGGAGCTGTTTTTT
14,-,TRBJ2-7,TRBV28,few,CASSQQFNPYEQYF,TGTGCCAGCAGTCAACAATTTAACCCCTACGAGCAGTACTTC
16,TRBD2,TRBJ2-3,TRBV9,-,CASSVPLAGGADTQYF,TGTGCCAGCAGCGTCCCGCTAGCGGGAGGGGCAGATACGCAGTATTTT
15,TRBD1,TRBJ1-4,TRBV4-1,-,CASSQEGTGAEKLFF,TGCGCCAGCAGCCAAGAAGGTACAGGGGCTGAAAAACTGTTTTTT
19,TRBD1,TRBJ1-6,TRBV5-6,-,CASSLFGTGGGIYNSPLHF,TGTGCCAGCAGCTTGTTCGGGACAGGGGGAGGTATCTATAATTCACCCCTCCACTTT
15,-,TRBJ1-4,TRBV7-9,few,CASSLRGEGNEKLFF,TGTGCCAGCAGCCTCCGGGGGGAGGGGAATGAAAAACTGTTTTTT
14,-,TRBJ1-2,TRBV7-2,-,CASSLGHNRVEYTF,TGTGCCAGCAGCTTAGGGCATAACAGGGTAGAATACACCTTC
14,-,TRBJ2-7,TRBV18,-,CASSPDPGSYEQYF,TGTGCCAGCTCACCGGATCCGGGATCCTACGAGCAGTACTTC
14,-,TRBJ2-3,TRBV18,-,CASSPPSGTDTQYF,TGTGCCAGCTCACCCCCCAGCGGAACAGATACGCAGTATTTT
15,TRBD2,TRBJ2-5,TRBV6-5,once,CASSYSSGGMETQYF,TGTGCCAGCAGTTACTCGAGCGGGGGGATGGAGACCCAGTACTTC
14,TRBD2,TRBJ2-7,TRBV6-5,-,CASSPGLAGVEQYF,TGTGCCAGCAGCCCGGGACTAGCGGGAGTCGAGCAGTACTTC
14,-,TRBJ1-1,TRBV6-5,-,CASSRYSTYPEAFF,TGTGCCAGCAGCCGGTACTCAACTTACCCTGAAGCTTTCTTT
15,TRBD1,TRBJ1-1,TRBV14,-,CASSQRQGASTEAFF,TGTGCCAGCAGCCAGAGACAGGGGGCGAGTACTGAAGCTTTCTTT
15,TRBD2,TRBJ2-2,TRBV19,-,CASSASGGAARELFF,TGTGCCAGTAGTGCGAGCGGGGGGGCAGCCCGGGAGCTGTTTTTT
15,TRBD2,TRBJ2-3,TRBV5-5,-,CASSLAGTSTDTQYF,TGTGCCAGCAGCTTAGCGGGAACTAGCACAGATACGCAGTATTTT
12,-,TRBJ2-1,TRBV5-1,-,CASSFGDNEQFF,TGCGCCAGCAGCTTTGGAGACAATGAGCAGTTCTTC
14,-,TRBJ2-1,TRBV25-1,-,CASSESVSYNEQFF,TGTGCCAGCAGTGAGTCGGTCTCCTACAATGAGCAGTTCTTC
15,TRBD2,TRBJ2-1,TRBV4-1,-,CASSIAGVSYNEQFF,TGCGCCAGCAGTATAGCGGGAGTCTCCTACAATGAGCAGTTCTTC
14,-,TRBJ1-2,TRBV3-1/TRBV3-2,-,CASSESGGSYGYTF,TGTGCCAGCAGCGAATCCGGGGGAAGCTATGGCTACACCTTC
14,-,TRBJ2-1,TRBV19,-,CASSTGAAYNEQFF,TGTGCCAGTAGTACCGGAGCGGCGTACAATGAGCAGTTCTTC
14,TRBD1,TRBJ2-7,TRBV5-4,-,CASSTQDRDYEQYF,TGTGCCAGCAGCACCCAAGACAGGGACTACGAGCAGTACTTC
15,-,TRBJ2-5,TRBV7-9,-,CASSLDSSFQETQYF,TGTGCCAGCAGCTTAGATTCGAGTTTCCAAGAGACCCAGTACTTC
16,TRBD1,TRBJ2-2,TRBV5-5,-,CASSLLAGGGGGELFF,TGTGCCAGCAGCTTGCTAGCAGGGGGCGGCGGCGGGGAGCTGTTTTTT
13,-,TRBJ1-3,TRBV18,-,CASSPRGEDTIYF,TGTGCCAGCTCACCAAGGGGTGAGGACACCATATATTTT
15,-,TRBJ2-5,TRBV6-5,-,CASSYGQGGPETQYF,TGTGCCAGCAGTTACGGCCAGGGAGGCCCAGAGACCCAGTACTTC
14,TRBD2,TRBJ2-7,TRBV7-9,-,CASSLGGGGNEQYF,TGTGCCAGCAGCTTAGGCGGGGGGGGGAACGAGCAGTACTTC
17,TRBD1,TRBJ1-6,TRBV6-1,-,CASSELGTGGANSPLHF,TGTGCCAGCAGTGAACTGGGGACAGGGGGCGCAAATTCACCCCTCCACTTT
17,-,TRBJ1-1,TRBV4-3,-,CASSQEWSDWGNTEAFF,TGCGCCAGCAGCCAAGAGTGGTCAGACTGGGGCAACACTGAAGCTTTCTTT
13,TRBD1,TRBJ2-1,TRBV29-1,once,CSVGDRRYNEQFF,TGCAGCGTGGGGGACAGGAGATACAATGAGCAGTTCTTC
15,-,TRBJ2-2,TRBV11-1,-,CASSLDPINTGELFF,TGTGCCAGCAGCTTAGATCCCATCAACACCGGGGAGCTGTTTTTT
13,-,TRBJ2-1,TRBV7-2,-,CASSLGTEYEQFF,TGTGCCAGCAGCCTAGGGACTGAGTATGAGCAGTTCTTC
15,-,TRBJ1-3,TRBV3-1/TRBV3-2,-,CASSQRGLSGNTIYF,TGTGCCAGCAGCCAACGGGGACTCTCTGGAAACACCATATATTTT
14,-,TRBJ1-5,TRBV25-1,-,CARGMGRGNQPQHF,TGTGCCAGGGGGATGGGCAGGGGCAATCAGCCCCAGCATTTT
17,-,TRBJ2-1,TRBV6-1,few,CASSEYLEGARYNEQFF,TGTGCCAGCAGTGAATATTTGGAGGGGGCTAGGTACAATGAGCAGTTCTTC
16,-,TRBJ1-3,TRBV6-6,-,CASSQGGASIVNTIYF,TGTGCCAGCAGTCAAGGGGGGGCGTCTATTGTAAACACCATATATTTT